These T cell receptor beta chains were read from a single sample in a study of T cell responses to AZD1222 COVID-19 vaccine. Some clones are missing from TCRdb's copy, which holds only in-frame ones; the method was immunoSEQ multiplex PCR. Of some 170,000 clones detected, 75% to 90% appear once; the ten largest clones hold 3.5% to 5.5%. The source was peripheral blood, collected 28 days after the second dose of the MenACWY control vaccine. The source of these receptors is an adult who received the MenACWY meningococcal vaccine as a control. CDR3s leave out the opening cysteine and the closing phenylalanine or tryptophan. A D gene is named only where the DNA matches it firmly.

D | J | V | CDR3
- | TRBJ2-3 | TRBV6-5 | ASSYSRGVGDTQY
- | TRBJ1-4 | TRBV3-1/TRBV3-2 | ASRCDEKLF
- | TRBJ2-7 | TRBV11-1 | ASSLGALSGEQY
TRBD1 | TRBJ1-6 | TRBV7-2 | ASSLRDRGYSPLH
- | TRBJ1-6 | TRBV14 | ASSLSSGSPLH
- | TRBJ2-1 | TRBV7-3 | ASSWDLKSYNEQF
TRBD1 | TRBJ2-7 | TRBV5-1 | ASSPGTADNEQY
TRBD2 | TRBJ2-5 | TRBV7-2 | ASSLSLGLAGLTQY
- | TRBJ1-6 | TRBV30 | AWVKRGYNSPLH
- | TRBJ2-2 | TRBV19 | ASSSGITGELF
TRBD1 | TRBJ1-5 | TRBV2 | ASRDQGERPQH
- | TRBJ2-7 | TRBV29-1 | SVEGQAYEQY
- | TRBJ1-1 | TRBV4-3 | ASSQTRDLNTEAF
- | TRBJ2-2 | TRBV11-2 | ASSLYQTTGELF
- | TRBJ2-3 | TRBV11-2 | ASSFRVFQGGDTQY
- | TRBJ2-2 | TRBV11-2 | ASSLLGGNTGELF
- | TRBJ2-5 | TRBV7-2 | ASSLARVQETQY
- | TRBJ2-1 | TRBV7-9 | ASSLAVELEQF
- | TRBJ2-2 | TRBV10-3 | AISEIANTGELF
TRBD2 | TRBJ2-1 | TRBV3-1/TRBV3-2 | ASSHPLGLAANEQF
- | TRBJ1-1 | TRBV7-2 | ASSFRQATEAF
TRBD1 | TRBJ2-2 | TRBV7-3 | ASSLVWTGEAGELF
- | TRBJ1-5 | TRBV10-3 | AISDTLNQPQH
TRBD1 | TRBJ1-4 | TRBV18 | ASSPPQGAFNEKLF
- | TRBJ1-1 | TRBV2 | ASTRDGSEAF
- | TRBJ2-2 | TRBV7-3 | ASSSASDGELF
- | TRBJ1-1 | TRBV7-9 | ASSPHDPVDTEAF
- | TRBJ2-6 | TRBV5-4 | ASSLAASGANVLT
- | TRBJ1-6 | TRBV5-1 | ASSSKRTVDSPLH
- | TRBJ1-5 | TRBV29-1 | SVVYGFSNQPQH
TRBD1 | TRBJ2-3 | TRBV7-9 | ASSLGMGQEFTDTQY
TRBD1 | TRBJ2-7 | TRBV5-1 | ASSLGQGMGEQY
- | TRBJ1-2 | TRBV2 | ASSGYLMVEGGYT
- | TRBJ2-7 | TRBV28 | ASSLPDRQAYEQY
- | TRBJ2-2 | TRBV11-1 | ASSLTLDWTTGELF
TRBD2 | TRBJ2-5 | TRBV27 | ASSFLSGIETQY
- | TRBJ2-1 | TRBV7-9 | ASSLRTVYNEQF
- | TRBJ1-1 | TRBV29-1 | SVEENHGGQAF
- | TRBJ2-7 | TRBV28 | ASSSEGQAAREQY
TRBD1 | TRBJ2-2 | TRBV10-2 | ASSYFGTGSPGELF
TRBD1 | TRBJ1-6 | TRBV11-2 | ASSNRDRDFNSPLH
- | TRBJ1-1 | TRBV9 | ASSPLGPNTEAF
- | TRBJ1-1 | TRBV4-2 | ASSQELVGGEAF
- | TRBJ2-7 | TRBV27 | ASSLRRPGAGEEQY
- | TRBJ2-1 | TRBV27 | ASSPPGTLSYNEQF
- | TRBJ2-2 | TRBV29-1 | SAGSSTGELF
- | TRBJ2-7 | TRBV3-1/TRBV3-2 | ASSQVQDLIYEQY
- | TRBJ2-1 | TRBV4-3 | ASSQDYSSSYNEQF
TRBD2 | TRBJ2-4 | TRBV27 | ASSSWREAKNIQY
TRBD1 | TRBJ1-5 | TRBV28 | ASTLPEGQGVGNQPQH
TRBD1 | TRBJ1-1 | TRBV4-3 | ASSQDSGQGMNTEAF
- | TRBJ2-5 | TRBV5-6 | ASSLWRDAGETQY
TRBD1 | TRBJ1-4 | TRBV7-9 | ASSQGQGDEKLF
TRBD1 | TRBJ1-3 | TRBV6-5 | ASSSGQGGNTIY
TRBD2 | TRBJ2-1 | TRBV27 | ASSLSLAGDNEQF
- | TRBJ1-5 | TRBV2 | ASSRDNNQPQH